This T cell receptor (beta chain) was identified during a study of blood T cell repertoires in COVID-19. Here immunoSEQ multiplex PCR was the method, and the copy in TCRdb shows in-frame clones only, minus some. Of about 410,000 clones listed, 85% to 90% are singletons. This sequence was found in a young woman who had recovered from COVID-19. Specimen: PBMCs or T cells enriched from blood (not recorded which).

CDR3 sequence (DNA): TGCAGCGTTGGGGGCTATATGGAGCAGTACTTC. The encoded protein is CSVGGYMEQYF. V and J are TRBV29-1 and TRBJ2-7, with D tentatively TRBD1 (5 bases). Germline V gives CDR1 SQVTM, CDR2 ANQGSEA. CDR3 size: 11 residues. The V end lost 4 bases, the J end lost 7 bases, and 11 bases lay between the germline ends.